This T cell receptor beta chain was captured by sequencing in a study of cytomegalovirus exposure and HLA in healthy donors. Whole-study findings and limits: The study recorded over 150 TCR beta chains that were cytomegalovirus-associated.

Regarding donors, all were healthy bone marrow donors. With regard to this clone: Its antigen is still unknown.

PCR primers comprised 60 Vbeta and 13 Jbeta primers. Profiling relied on immunoSEQ multiplex PCR, and the TCRdb table lists in-frame clones only, not all of them. The top ten hold about 2% of the sample, which has around 300,000 clones, 85% to 90% seen once. Trimming took off 0 bases at V and 3 bases at J, with 11 bases between the two ends. CDR1 and CDR2 from the germline V gene are MNHNS and SASEGT. The CDR3 is made up of 15 amino acids. The sequenced sample consisted of PBMCs. This receptor was obtained from a woman between 18 and 29 years old in good health and CMV-seronegative. The J gene is TRBJ1-2, the V gene TRBV6-1; D is perhaps TRBD1 (6 bases). This CDR3 reads CASSEATGSYYGYTF. CDR3 nucleotides: TGTGCCAGCAGTGAAGCGACAGGTTCCTACTATGGCTACACCTTC.